Presented here are 17 T cell receptor beta chains from one specimen sequenced in a study of regulatory T cells in long-lasting Graves disease. Noted time point: persistent/refractory GD, antithyroid drugs over 5 years with positive TRAb. With RNA extracted from PBMCs as input, the TCR library was made. Arm-PCR of CDR3 regions with iRepertoire HTBI primers generated TCR beta libraries. TCRdb re-derived calls from the multiplex PCR reads in MiXCR, one entry per CDR3 protein. The table includes under 450,000 distinct CDR3 sequences, around a quarter detected once. The sample in question was peripheral blood mononuclear cells (PBMCs), obtained when the disease was refractory, from a patient treated with antithyroid drugs. These receptors came from a female donor with Graves disease.

The chain couples TRBV20-1 to TRBJ1-4; 8 nucleotides agree with TRBD1. The CDR3 spans 14 residues. CDR1 is DFQATT, CDR2 SNEGSKA, per germline (reference sequence). V gave up 6 bases and J gave up 3 bases; unmatched junction bases: 6. The CDR3 sequence is CSAETGGSNEKLFF. The DNA of the CDR3 is TGCAGTGCAGAAACAGGGGGATCTAATGAAAAACTGTTTTTT.

The chain recombines TRBV15 with TRBJ2-7; no clear D gene. The germline V and J ends were trimmed by 0 bases and 3 bases, with 12 bases remaining between them. The length of the CDR3 is 15 residues. Germline-derived CDR1 and CDR2 are LNHNV and YYDKDF (reference sequence). The CDR3 nucleotides read TGTGCCACCAGCAGAGATATTAAGGCCGGCTACGAGCAGTACTTC. Its translation is CATSRDIKAGYEQYF.

The chain joins TRBV5-1 to TRBJ2-5; D not resolved. This CDR3 has 14 residues. CDR1 is SGHRS and CDR2 is YFSETQ in the germline V gene. Deletions cut 4 bases from V and 5 bases from J, with 15 bases between. CDR3 in amino acids: CASSPDGSWETQYF. Here the CDR3 DNA reads TGCGCCAGCAGCCCAGATGGCTCATGGGAGACCCAGTACTTC.

In its sample, this clonotype was seen a few times. V gene TRBV2 combines with J gene TRBJ1-4; D is unresolved. The V gene's germline CDR1 is SNHLY and CDR2 FYNNEI. V lost 6 bases and J 6 bases, leaving 17 bases between the germline ends. The CDR3 contains 15 residues. CDR3 coding DNA: TGTGCCAGCAGCTTACCGGCAGAGGGAGATGAAAAACTGTTTTTT. It encodes CASSLPAEGDEKLFF. Filled out from reference TRBV2 and TRBJ1-4, the complete variable domain reads EPEVTQTPSHQVTQMGQEVILRCVPISNHLYFYWYRQILGQKVEFLVSFYNNEISEKSEIFDDQFSVERPDGSNFTLKIRSTKLEDSAMYFCASSLPAEGDEKLFFGSGTQLSVL.

This clonotype has a count of ten or more. The gene calls are TRBV15 and TRBJ1-1; D call uncertain. Germline V lookup: CDR1 LNHNV, CDR2 YYDKDF (reference sequence). The CDR3 sequence is 14 residues long. The V end lost 0 bases, the J end lost 1 base, and 6 bases lay between the germline ends. This chain's CDR3 is CATSRDKGNTEAFF. The DNA of the CDR3 is TGTGCCACCAGCAGAGACAAGGGGAACACTGAAGCTTTCTTT.

In this sample, this clonotype turned up many times. The chain links TRBV27 to TRBJ1-2; 11 nucleotides match TRBD1. The CDR3 is 13 amino acids. Per germline, CDR1 MNHEY and CDR2 SMNVEV (reference sequence). After removal of 9 bases from V and 2 bases from J, the junction contained 2 bases not matched to a gene. CDR3 region: CASWDRGNYGYTF. Here the CDR3 DNA reads TGTGCCAGTTGGGACAGGGGGAACTATGGCTACACCTTC.

The V gene is TRBV29-1, the J gene TRBJ1-2, with 8 bases lining up with TRBD1. V dropped 4 bases and J dropped 10; count of bases not matched to a gene: 14. The CDR3 spans 14 residues. Germline V gene data show CDR1 as SQVTM and CDR2 as ANQGSEA. The DNA for the CDR3 is TGCAGCGTTGGGCTGGGGCAGGGGGCTCGCTACTACACCTTC. This codes for CSVGLGQGARYYTF.

This clonotype has a count of ten or more. The rearrangement links TRBV28 to TRBJ2-7; D not resolved. The V end was cut by 6 bases, the J end by 6 bases, with 18 bases between. CDR1 MDHEN and CDR2 SYDVKM come from the germline V gene. CDR3 size: 14 residues. The CDR3 protein is CASSPLDGLREQYF. The CDR3 nucleotides are TGTGCCAGCAGCCCTCTGGACGGGCTACGCGAGCAGTACTTC.

V gene TRBV4-1 combines with J gene TRBJ1-2, with 8 bases matching TRBD1. The trim removed 4 bases at V and 4 bases at J, leaving 5 bases unmatched. Germline CDR1 MGHRA, CDR2 YSYEKL. This CDR3 comprises 14 residues. The CDR3 here is CASSPAGGIYGYTF. The CDR3, as DNA: TGCGCCAGCAGCCCGGCAGGGGGCATCTATGGCTACACCTTC.

This clonotype was seen repeatedly, ten times or more. This chain connects TRBV5-1 to TRBJ2-7; TRBD1 matches at 7 bases. V dropped 4 bases and J dropped 2; count of bases not matched to a gene: 6. This CDR3 region has 14 residues. CDR1 SGHRS and CDR2 YFSETQ come from the germline V gene. The CDR3 loop is CASSTEQGPYEQYF. DNA of the CDR3: TGCGCCAGCAGCACCGAACAGGGGCCCTACGAGCAGTACTTC.

The chain is built from TRBV20-1 and TRBJ1-3; possible D gene TRBD1, 5 bases. The germline V gene has CDR1 DFQATT and CDR2 SNEGSKA (reference sequence). V was trimmed by 3 bases and J by 1 base, leaving 13 bases between them. The CDR3 runs to 15 residues. The DNA of the CDR3 is TGCAGTGCTAGTCTAGGGGTACCATCTGGAAACACCATATATTTT. Translated: CSASLGVPSGNTIYF.

This clonotype was seen ten or more times. This sequence joins TRBV7-6 and TRBJ2-7; 7 bases map to TRBD1. V lost 5 bases, J lost 4 bases, and 11 bases stayed unmatched. This CDR3 is 15 amino acids long. CDR1 is SGHVS and CDR2 is FNYEAQ in the germline V gene. The CDR3 spells CASSPTLGTAYEQYF. The CDR3 bases are TGTGCCAGCAGCCCGACCCTCGGGACAGCGTACGAGCAGTACTTC.

This chain connects TRBV7-9 to TRBJ2-7; D is ambiguous. The ends were cut back, 5 bases at V and 2 bases at J, with 13 bases in the middle. This CDR3 contains 14 residues. Germline CDR1 and CDR2: SEHNR and FQNEAQ (reference sequence). CDR3 residues: CASSLLGSPYEQYF. DNA of the CDR3: TGTGCCAGCAGCCTTCTCGGCAGCCCCTACGAGCAGTACTTC.

Comments on this clonotype: The likely explanation is a read error, given a far larger clone one base away. This chain links TRBV2 with TRBJ2-5; 8 bases map to TRBD2. The germline gives CDR1 SNHLY, CDR2 FYNNEI. The junction had 15 bases not matched to a gene; V was cut back by 5 bases and J by 7 bases. The CDR3 contains 16 residues. CDR3: CASSKEVGLVGGTQYF. CDR3 nucleotides: TGTGCCAGCAGTAAGGAAGTGGGACTAGTGGGAGGGACCCAGTACTTC.

Only a few counts were recorded for this clonotype. The chain carries TRBV20-1 and TRBJ2-5, with TRBD1 matching 10 bases. There are 13 residues in the CDR3. The J segment lost 5 bases and the V segment lost 4 bases, leaving 4 bases of the junction unmatched. The germline gives CDR1 DFQATT, CDR2 SNEGSKA (reference sequence). CDR3 bases: TGCAGTGCTAAGACAGGGGGCAAGGAGACCCAGTACTTC. It is translated as CSAKTGGKETQYF.

J is TRBJ2-7 and V is TRBV14; tentatively, D is TRBD2 (5 bases). Looked up from germline, CDR1 is SGHDN and CDR2 is FVKESK. This CDR3 has 15 residues. Deletions cut 4 bases from V and 3 bases from J, with 16 bases between. The CDR3 sequence: CASSPVGGPIYEQYF. The CDR3 nucleotides read TGTGCCAGCAGCCCTGTGGGCGGGCCTATCTACGAGCAGTACTTC.

This clonotype appeared many times. V is TRBV7-8 and J is TRBJ2-5, with D maybe TRBD2 (5 bases). The CDR3 runs to 17 residues. V shed 2 bases and J shed 11 bases, with 27 bases lying between them. Germline V gene data show CDR1 as SGHVS and CDR2 as FQNEAQ. CDR3 sequence reads: CASSLIQLGQRDMSQYF. In nucleotides, the CDR3 is TGTGCCAGCAGCTTAATTCAACTAGGTCAGCGCGACATGTCTCAGTACTTC.